This T cell receptor beta chain was found in a study of T cells after somatic rescue of genetic block. Some clones are missing from TCRdb's copy, which holds only in-frame ones; the method was immunoSEQ multiplex PCR. The table records fewer than 15,000 clones, around 76% of them present only once. Material for sequencing was peripheral blood mononuclear cells (PBMCs). This clonotype was obtained from a boy younger than 18.

CDR3 coding DNA: TGTGCCAGCAGCTTAGTTCTAGCGGGGGCCTACAATGAGCAGTTCTTC. Its protein is CASSLVLAGAYNEQFF. The chain carries TRBV7-8 and TRBJ2-1, with 10 bases lining up with TRBD2. The CDR3 is 16 residues long. Germline-derived CDR1 and CDR2 are SGHVS and FQNEAQ. Unmatched junction bases numbered 2, after V lost 1 base and J lost 2 bases.